This note documents a single TCR beta chain sequence. Trimming cost V 1 base and J 4 bases, with 12 bases left between them. CDR1 and CDR2 from the germline V gene are SGHDT and YYEEEE. This CDR3 has 14 amino acids. As diagnostic evidence, clinical symptoms, serum thyroxine, TRAb, thyroid ultrasound and orbital computed tomography were relied upon. Amplified TCR beta CDR3 regions were obtained using RNA transcripts as template. An initial RT-PCR round employing HTBI primers preceded a second-round multiplex PCR. MiXCR, applied by TCRdb to the multiplex PCR reads, yields one record per CDR3 protein. The top ten hold around 45% of the sample, which has under 250,000 distinct CDR3 sequences, about 22% seen once. This entry belongs to a study of Graves' ophthalmopathy and Graves' hyperthyroidism.

The rearrangement links TRBV5-6 to TRBJ2-7; no definite D call. Sequenced sample: peripheral blood. This TCR came from a woman in her forties or fifties with Graves' ophthalmopathy. Written as DNA, the CDR3 is TGTGCCAGCAGCTTGTCCTTGTGGCGATACGAGCAGTACTTC. It translates to CASSLSLWRYEQYF.